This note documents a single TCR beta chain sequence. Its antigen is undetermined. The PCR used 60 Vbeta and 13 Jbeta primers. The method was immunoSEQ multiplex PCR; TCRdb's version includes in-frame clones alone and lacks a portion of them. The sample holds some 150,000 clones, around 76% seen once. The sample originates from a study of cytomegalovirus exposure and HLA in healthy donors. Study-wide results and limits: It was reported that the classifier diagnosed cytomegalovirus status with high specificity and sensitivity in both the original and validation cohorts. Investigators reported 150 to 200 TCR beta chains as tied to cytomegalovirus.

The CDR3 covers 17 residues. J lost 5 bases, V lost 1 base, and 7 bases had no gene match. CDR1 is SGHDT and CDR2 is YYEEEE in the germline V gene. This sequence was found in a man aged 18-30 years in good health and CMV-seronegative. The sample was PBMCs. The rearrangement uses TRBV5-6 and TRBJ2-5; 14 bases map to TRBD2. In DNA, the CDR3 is TGTGCCAGCAGCTTGTTGGGACTAGCGGGAGTGGGGGAGACCCAGTACTTC. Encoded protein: CASSLLGLAGVGETQYF.